Below, 23 T cell receptor beta chains from the same sample are listed, as sequenced in a study of blood T cell repertoires in COVID-19. The protocol was immunoSEQ multiplex PCR, while the TCRdb copy is restricted to in-frame clones and leaves out a portion. The sample includes fewer than 20,000 clones, roughly 89% of them seen just once. The sequenced sample consisted of peripheral blood. The receptors stem from a human donor in a cohort sampled during active COVID-19.

The genes are TRBV9 and TRBJ1-1, with unresolved D. Trimming removed 4 bases from V and 0 bases from J, with 16 bases in between. The CDR3 is 16 residues long. Germline V gene sequence: CDR1 SGDLS, CDR2 YYNGEE. The CDR3 DNA follows: TGTGCCAGCAGCCTTAAACACGAGACTCTGAACACTGAAGCTTTCTTT. It is translated as CASSLKHETLNTEAFF.

The CDR3 DNA reads TGTGCCAGCAGCGCCCGCAGGGTAGGTAGTCGCTCTGGGGCCAACGTCCTGACTTTC. It specifies CASSARRVGSRSGANVLTF. The chain combines TRBV9 with TRBJ2-6, with D perhaps matching TRBD1 (5 bases). Germline CDR1 SGDLS, CDR2 YYNGEE. Trimming stripped 3 bases from V and 0 bases from J, with 19 bases between. The CDR3 loop spans 19 amino acids.

The rearrangement links TRBV10-2 to TRBJ2-7; D remains unclear. Trimming took 3 bases from V and 0 from J, leaving 6 bases between them. The CDR3 has 13 amino acids. Germline V gene sequence: CDR1 WSHSY, CDR2 SAAADI. The CDR3 is CASSDRYSYEQYF. The CDR3 nucleotides are TGCGCCAGCAGTGACAGGTACTCCTACGAGCAGTACTTC.

The chain carries TRBV7-2 and TRBJ2-3; TRBD2 aligns across 7 bases. CDR3 length: 15 amino acids. The junction had 9 bases not matched to a gene; V was cut back by 5 bases and J by 4 bases. The germline V gene encodes CDR1 SGHTA and CDR2 FQGNSA. This CDR3 is CASSNWGRVSDTQYF. DNA for the CDR3: TGTGCCAGCAGCAATTGGGGGAGGGTGTCAGATACGCAGTATTTT.

The chain has TRBV7-9 and TRBJ1-1; 10 bases are a match to TRBD1. The CDR3 spans 17 residues. Germline loops: CDR1 SEHNR, CDR2 FQNEAQ (reference sequence). V lost 5 bases and J lost 6; bases outside the gene matches: 15. The CDR3 reads CASSTGQGRRGGPEAFF. CDR3 DNA sequence: TGTGCCAGCAGCACGGGACAGGGGCGTAGAGGGGGGCCTGAAGCTTTCTTT.

V gene TRBV10-3 combines with J gene TRBJ2-7, with 13 bases matching TRBD2. This CDR3 has 15 residues. V lost 10 bases, J lost 6 bases, and 12 bases stayed unmatched. CDR1 ENHRY and CDR2 SYGVKD come from the germline V gene. The CDR3 bases are TGTGCCACCAAAGAGGGACTAGCGGGAAAGGGCGAGCAGTACTTC. Its translation is CATKEGLAGKGEQYF.

This chain links TRBV30 with TRBJ1-2, with TRBD1 matching over 10 bases. Germline loops: CDR1 GTSNPN, CDR2 SVGIG (reference sequence). V dropped 6 bases and J dropped 7; count of bases not matched to a gene: 11. This CDR3 has 14 amino acids. This CDR3 reads CACPGTGDLRGYTF. As DNA, the CDR3 is TGTGCCTGCCCCGGGACAGGGGACCTTCGTGGCTACACCTTC.

The CDR3 DNA follows: TGCGCCAGCAGCTTGGTGGCAGGGGAAGAGACCCAGTACTTC. It translates to CASSLVAGEETQYF. The genes are TRBV5-1 and TRBJ2-5; tentatively, D is TRBD1 (6 bases). Between the trimmed V and J ends, which lost 0 bases and 3 bases, there was a span of 9 bases. The CDR3 totals 14 residues. Germline values: CDR1 SGHRS, CDR2 YFSETQ.

This clone was recorded only once. This chain connects TRBV19 to TRBJ2-7; TRBD1 matches 7 bases. CDR3 length: 13 amino acids. CDR1 is LNHDA, CDR2 SQIVND, per germline (reference sequence). V lost 6 bases, J lost 6 bases, and 8 bases stayed unmatched. The CDR3 is CASSLPDRFEQYF. In DNA, the CDR3 is TGTGCCAGTAGCCTACCGGACAGGTTCGAGCAGTACTTC.

The chain's CDR3 is CASSPRVVNSEAFF. CDR3 in DNA: TGTGCCAGCAGCCCGCGGGTGGTTAATAGTGAAGCTTTCTTT. This rearrangement joins TRBV4-2 to TRBJ1-1; no definite D call. Trimming cost V 4 bases and J 7 bases, with 16 bases left between them. The CDR3 spans 14 residues. Germline-derived CDR1 and CDR2 are LGHNA and YNFKEQ.

The CDR3 protein is CASTPLGRLSNEQFF. In DNA, the CDR3 is TGTGCCAGTACCCCCTTGGGGAGGTTAAGCAATGAGCAGTTCTTC. The V gene is TRBV19, the J gene TRBJ2-1, with D tentatively TRBD2 (6 bases). The V and J ends lost 7 bases and 6 bases respectively, with 19 bases between them. CDR3 length: 15 amino acids. Germline-derived CDR1 and CDR2 are LNHDA and SQIVND (reference sequence).

The chain recombines TRBV5-1 with TRBJ2-7, with 9 bases lining up with TRBD2. The V segment lost 0 bases and the J segment 5 bases; nucleotides outside the gene matches: 6. This CDR3 spans 15 amino acids. Germline CDR1 SGHRS, CDR2 YFSETQ. This CDR3 is CASSLGLAGEDEQYF. The CDR3 DNA reads as TGCGCCAGCAGCTTGGGATTAGCGGGAGAGGACGAGCAGTACTTC.

The gene calls are TRBV5-1 and TRBJ1-1; D might be TRBD1 (5 bases). The CDR3 consists of 15 residues. Looked up from germline, CDR1 is SGHRS and CDR2 is YFSETQ. The ends were cut back, 6 bases at V and 2 bases at J, with 17 bases in the middle. DNA of the CDR3: TGCGCCAGCACAAGAACCGACAGTACCAACACTGAAGCTTTCTTT. Its translation is CASTRTDSTNTEAFF.

This clone was seen once. The chain recombines TRBV10-3 with TRBJ1-4; weak D call: TRBD1 (6 bases). Trimming left V 6 bases short and J 4 bases short, with 9 bases between. The CDR3 sequence is 13 residues long. From germline, CDR1 is ENHRY and CDR2 SYGVKD. Written as DNA, the CDR3 is TGTGCCATCAGCGGACAGATTAATGAAAAACTGTTTTTT. It codes for CAISGQINEKLFF.

A remark on this clone: This sample also contains other DNA sequences that code for the same CDR3. This rearrangement joins TRBV29-1 to TRBJ1-2; 9 bases are a match to TRBD1. Germline assignment: CDR1 SQVTM and CDR2 ANQGSEA. The CDR3 is 17 residues long. V lost 3 bases and J lost 8; bases outside the gene matches: 19. The CDR3 DNA is TGCAGCGTTGACTCCAAAGGAGAAAACAGGGGGCGATGGGGCTACACCTTC. The encoded protein is CSVDSKGENRGRWGYTF.

This clone appeared a few times. The chain has TRBV7-2 and TRBJ1-2; 10 bases align to TRBD1. The germline V gene encodes CDR1 SGHTA and CDR2 FQGNSA. The ends lost 8 bases at V and 8 bases at J; junction bases unmatched: 11. CDR3 size: 14 residues. As DNA, the CDR3 is TGTGCCAGCGCACGTGCCGGGACAGGGGTAGGCTACACCTTC. Its protein product is CASARAGTGVGYTF.

The chain recombines TRBV5-6 with TRBJ1-6; 10 bases are a match to TRBD1. In germline, CDR1 is SGHDT, CDR2 YYEEEE. Losses at the gene ends were 1 base for V and 7 bases for J; bases not matched to a gene: 2. The CDR3 length is 15 residues. The CDR3 DNA sequence: TGTGCCAGCAGCTTGCGGGGACAGGGGAATTCACCCCTCCACTTT. Residues: CASSLRGQGNSPLHF.

The V gene is TRBV9, the J gene TRBJ2-3; TRBD2 aligns across 9 bases. Trimming at V came to 0 bases and at J to 8 bases, leaving 25 bases not matched to a gene. In germline, CDR1 is SGDLS, CDR2 YYNGEE. The CDR3 consists of 21 residues. The CDR3 loop reads CASSVEDGPGMVGGRAITQYF. For the CDR3, the DNA is TGTGCCAGCAGCGTAGAAGATGGTCCGGGGATGGTTGGCGGGAGGGCCATTACGCAGTATTTT.

This clone was seen only once. This sequence joins TRBV27 and TRBJ2-6; 7 bases map to TRBD2. With 3 bases clipped from V and 0 bases from J, the junction kept 8 bases outside the gene matches. The germline gives CDR1 MNHEY, CDR2 SMNVEV (reference sequence). CDR3 length: 18 residues. CDR3 nucleotide sequence: TGTGCCAGCAGTTTTTTTGGCGGGGGATTCTCTGGGGCCAACGTCCTGACTTTC. Translating it yields CASSFFGGGFSGANVLTF.

V gene TRBV7-8 combines with J gene TRBJ2-2; 9 nucleotides match TRBD1. The V and J ends lost 5 bases and 0 bases, in that order; junction bases with no gene match: 10. The CDR3 spans 18 residues. CDR1 and CDR2 from the germline V gene are SGHVS and FQNEAQ. The CDR3 region is CASSINPTGGANTGELFF. The CDR3 nucleotides are TGTGCCAGCAGCATCAACCCGACAGGGGGAGCGAACACCGGGGAGCTGTTTTTT.

The DNA for the CDR3 is TGCGCCAGCAGCCCCGGCAGGGGCTCTGGAAACACCATATATTTT. This codes for CASSPGRGSGNTIYF. J is TRBJ1-3 and V is TRBV4-1; possibly TRBD1 for D (6 bases). The germline CDR1 and CDR2 sequences are MGHRA and YSYEKL. Trimming removed 4 bases from V and 0 bases from J, with 10 bases in between. The CDR3 sequence is 15 residues long.

The chain couples TRBV15 to TRBJ1-5, with 7 bases lining up with TRBD1. Germline V gene lookup returns CDR1 LNHNV and CDR2 YYDKDF (reference sequence). This CDR3 is built from 16 residues. The junction had 9 bases not matched to a gene; V was cut back by 5 bases and J by 2 bases. CDR3 region: CATSLQDRAGNQPQHF. In DNA form, the CDR3 reads TGTGCCACCAGCCTCCAAGACAGGGCAGGCAATCAGCCCCAGCATTTT.

This chain links TRBV7-8 with TRBJ2-7; D call uncertain. Trimming shortened V by 3 bases and J by 1 base, and 7 bases separated the two germline ends. The CDR3 runs to 13 residues. Germline V gives CDR1 SGHVS, CDR2 FQNEAQ. The CDR3 DNA reads TGTGCCAGCAGCTTTACGGAGTCCTACGAGCAGTACTTC. This gives the protein CASSFTESYEQYF.